This T cell receptor beta chain was documented in a study of cytomegalovirus exposure and HLA in healthy donors. Across the whole study: Caucasian-associated ancestry cluster membership applied to about four fifths of 398 genotyped donors.

Study results and limitations: An analysis was carried out at a later point. It showed that HLA-associated TCR beta chains were more clonally expanded than equally common non-associated chains. In a later analysis, at a false discovery rate of 0.05, fewer than 20,000 TCR beta sequences were associated with HLA alleles.

The PCR employed 60 Vbeta primers together with 13 Jbeta primers. The data were produced by immunoSEQ multiplex PCR, yet TCRdb's version contains in-frame clones alone and is incomplete. The sample holds 150,000 or so clones, roughly four fifths seen once. This CDR3 has 16 amino acids. Trimming cost V 2 bases and J 2 bases, with 16 bases left between them. Germline CDR1 is SGDLS and CDR2 is YYNGEE. This clone was counted only a few times. Its antigen is not identified. The sequenced sample consisted of PBMCs. This chain links TRBV9 with TRBJ1-1, with D unresolved. The sequence was obtained from a man between 40 and 49 years old in good health and CMV-seronegative. CDR3 sequence reads: CASSVGVVVANTEAFF. Written as DNA, the CDR3 is TGTGCCAGCAGCGTGGGAGTCGTTGTGGCCAACACTGAAGCTTTCTTT.